These T cell receptor beta chains were read from a single sample in a study of blood T cell repertoires in COVID-19. Sequencing was performed with immunoSEQ multiplex PCR; in TCRdb, only in-frame clones are kept and a portion is missing. The table records around 300,000 clones, roughly nine tenths of them present only once. Source material: PBMCs or T cells enriched from blood (not recorded which). The receptor source for this set is a woman under 30 who had recovered from COVID-19. Each CDR3 is given with its conserved first and last residue. The order of the fields is clone size, V gene, D gene, J gene, CDR3 protein, CDR3 DNA. A D gene is named only where the DNA matches it firmly. Size values are once, few and many counts, or a class for expanded clones, and some rows have none.

abundance: .; v_gene: TRBV28; d_gene: .; j_gene: TRBJ1-3; CDR3aa: CASSLQTGGNTIYF; CDR3nt: TGTGCCAGCAGTTTACAAACAGGGGGAAACACCATATATTTT
abundance: .; v_gene: TRBV13; d_gene: TRBD2; j_gene: TRBJ2-7; CDR3aa: CASRKAGGPYEQYF; CDR3nt: TGTGCCAGCCGAAAAGCGGGGGGGCCCTACGAGCAGTACTTC
abundance: .; v_gene: TRBV5-4; d_gene: TRBD1; j_gene: TRBJ1-2; CDR3aa: CASSAPGGPNYGYTF; CDR3nt: TGTGCCAGCAGCGCTCCAGGGGGACCTAACTATGGCTACACCTTC
abundance: .; v_gene: TRBV9; d_gene: .; j_gene: TRBJ1-2; CDR3aa: CASSVQGGYGYTF; CDR3nt: TGTGCCAGCAGCGTCCAGGGAGGGTATGGCTACACCTTC
abundance: .; v_gene: TRBV28; d_gene: TRBD1; j_gene: TRBJ1-4; CDR3aa: CASSLQGTGSEKLFF; CDR3nt: TGTGCCAGCAGTTTACAGGGGACAGGGAGTGAAAAACTGTTTTTT
abundance: .; v_gene: TRBV10-2; d_gene: .; j_gene: TRBJ1-1; CDR3aa: CASSFPSGEAFF; CDR3nt: TGCGCCAGCAGTTTCCCTAGCGGTGAAGCTTTCTTT
abundance: once; v_gene: TRBV10-3; d_gene: TRBD2; j_gene: TRBJ2-1; CDR3aa: CAIRTSGEVYEQFF; CDR3nt: TGTGCCATCCGAACTAGCGGGGAGGTCTATGAGCAGTTCTTC
abundance: .; v_gene: TRBV10-1; d_gene: .; j_gene: TRBJ2-7; CDR3aa: CASSESGFKRGQYF; CDR3nt: TGCGCCAGCAGTGAGTCGGGGTTCAAAAGGGGACAGTACTTC
abundance: .; v_gene: TRBV19; d_gene: .; j_gene: TRBJ2-5; CDR3aa: CASSPRGETQYF; CDR3nt: TGTGCCAGTAGTCCCAGGGGAGAGACCCAGTACTTC
abundance: .; v_gene: TRBV5-6; d_gene: TRBD1; j_gene: TRBJ1-2; CDR3aa: CASSSDRGLYGYTF; CDR3nt: TGTGCCAGCAGCTCGGACAGGGGGCTTTATGGCTACACCTTC
abundance: .; v_gene: TRBV19; d_gene: TRBD1; j_gene: TRBJ1-5; CDR3aa: CASSTWGQGARGNQPQHF; CDR3nt: TGTGCCAGTAGTACCTGGGGACAGGGGGCAAGGGGCAATCAGCCCCAGCATTTT
abundance: .; v_gene: TRBV10-2; d_gene: .; j_gene: TRBJ1-3; CDR3aa: CASSVRLSGNTIYF; CDR3nt: TGCGCCAGCAGCGTTAGACTCTCTGGAAACACCATATATTTT
abundance: .; v_gene: TRBV3-1/TRBV3-2; d_gene: .; j_gene: TRBJ1-5; CDR3aa: CASSQAQGDQPQHF; CDR3nt: TGTGCCAGCAGCCAAGCCCAGGGTGATCAGCCCCAGCATTTT
abundance: few; v_gene: TRBV19; d_gene: .; j_gene: TRBJ1-2; CDR3aa: CASQTGYGYTF; CDR3nt: TGTGCCAGTCAAACAGGCTATGGCTACACCTTC
abundance: .; v_gene: TRBV7-2; d_gene: TRBD2; j_gene: TRBJ2-1; CDR3aa: CASAFGGLAVGNEQFF; CDR3nt: TGTGCCAGCGCCTTCGGGGGACTAGCGGTGGGAAATGAGCAGTTCTTC
abundance: .; v_gene: TRBV23-1; d_gene: TRBD1; j_gene: TRBJ1-4; CDR3aa: CASSQLGQGAEKLFF; CDR3nt: TGCGCCAGCAGTCAACTCGGACAGGGGGCAGAAAAACTGTTTTTT
abundance: few; v_gene: TRBV5-8; d_gene: .; j_gene: TRBJ1-6; CDR3aa: CASSLVLGLRGNSPLHF; CDR3nt: TGTGCCAGCAGCTTGGTCCTCGGCCTAAGGGGGAATTCACCCCTCCACTTT
abundance: .; v_gene: TRBV24-1; d_gene: .; j_gene: TRBJ1-2; CDR3aa: CATSAGIGYTF; CDR3nt: TGTGCCACCAGTGCAGGGATCGGCTACACCTTC
abundance: .; v_gene: TRBV19; d_gene: .; j_gene: TRBJ1-3; CDR3aa: CATGGGLSDGNTIYF; CDR3nt: TGCGCCACGGGCGGGGGTCTCTCCGATGGAAACACCATATATTTT
abundance: .; v_gene: TRBV24-1; d_gene: TRBD1; j_gene: TRBJ2-3; CDR3aa: CATSDLPGQGTDTQYF; CDR3nt: TGTGCCACCAGTGACCTACCGGGACAGGGGACAGATACGCAGTATTTT
abundance: once; v_gene: TRBV24-1; d_gene: .; j_gene: TRBJ1-2; CDR3aa: CATSDLQSLPGANYGYTF; CDR3nt: TGTGCCACCAGTGACCTCCAAAGCCTCCCAGGGGCCAACTATGGCTACACCTTC
abundance: .; v_gene: TRBV6-5; d_gene: .; j_gene: TRBJ2-7; CDR3aa: CASSFHRDTYEQYF; CDR3nt: TGTGCCAGCAGTTTTCACCGGGACACCTACGAGCAGTACTTC
abundance: .; v_gene: TRBV7-3; d_gene: .; j_gene: TRBJ2-7; CDR3aa: CASSPTASGGAGWYEQYF; CDR3nt: TGTGCCAGCAGCCCAACAGCGTCGGGCGGGGCCGGATGGTACGAGCAGTACTTC
abundance: .; v_gene: TRBV5-8; d_gene: .; j_gene: TRBJ1-6; CDR3aa: CASSMRQLENSPLHF; CDR3nt: TGTGCCAGCAGCATGAGACAGCTGGAAAATTCACCCCTCCACTTT
abundance: .; v_gene: TRBV7-2; d_gene: TRBD1; j_gene: TRBJ1-3; CDR3aa: CASSSTTPGQGGGNTIYF; CDR3nt: TGTGCCAGCAGCTCAACAACCCCGGGACAGGGGGGTGGAAACACCATATATTTT
abundance: .; v_gene: TRBV6-9; d_gene: TRBD1; j_gene: TRBJ1-2; CDR3aa: CASSYLGTGYGYTF; CDR3nt: TGTGCCAGCAGTTACCTCGGGACAGGCTATGGCTACACCTTC
abundance: .; v_gene: TRBV3-1/TRBV3-2; d_gene: TRBD2; j_gene: TRBJ2-3; CDR3aa: CASSETSGGTDTQYF; CDR3nt: TGTGCCAGCAGTGAAACTAGCGGGGGGACAGATACGCAGTATTTT
abundance: .; v_gene: TRBV7-9; d_gene: .; j_gene: TRBJ1-1; CDR3aa: CASSPLTGNTEAFF; CDR3nt: TGTGCCAGCAGCCCTCTGACAGGGAACACTGAAGCTTTCTTT
abundance: .; v_gene: TRBV4-1; d_gene: .; j_gene: TRBJ1-1; CDR3aa: CASSQGEEAFF; CDR3nt: TGCGCCAGCAGCCAGGGAGAAGAAGCTTTCTTT
abundance: .; v_gene: TRBV7-6; d_gene: TRBD2; j_gene: TRBJ2-2; CDR3aa: CASSLAGAGYGTGELFF; CDR3nt: TGTGCCAGCAGCTTAGCCGGAGCGGGGTACGGCACCGGGGAGCTGTTTTTT
abundance: .; v_gene: TRBV6-2/TRBV6-3; d_gene: TRBD1; j_gene: TRBJ1-5; CDR3aa: CASSSLGQGVMKPQHF; CDR3nt: TGTGCCAGCAGTTCCCTCGGACAGGGGGTCATGAAGCCCCAGCATTTT
abundance: .; v_gene: TRBV27; d_gene: .; j_gene: TRBJ2-1; CDR3aa: CASSREWGVRNEQFF; CDR3nt: TGTGCCAGCAGCCGTGAGTGGGGGGTGAGGAATGAGCAGTTCTTC
abundance: .; v_gene: TRBV5-5; d_gene: .; j_gene: TRBJ1-1; CDR3aa: CASSREHGEAFF; CDR3nt: TGTGCCAGCAGCCGGGAGCACGGAGAAGCTTTCTTT
abundance: .; v_gene: TRBV7-8; d_gene: TRBD2; j_gene: TRBJ2-5; CDR3aa: CASSRGLAGGRQETQYF; CDR3nt: TGTGCCAGCAGCCGGGGGTTGGCGGGGGGGCGACAAGAGACCCAGTACTTC
abundance: once; v_gene: TRBV3-1/TRBV3-2; d_gene: .; j_gene: TRBJ2-2; CDR3aa: CASSPKHNGELFF; CDR3nt: TGTGCCAGCAGCCCCAAGCATAACGGGGAGCTGTTTTTT
abundance: .; v_gene: TRBV4-2; d_gene: TRBD2; j_gene: TRBJ2-2; CDR3aa: CASSQEKLATNTGELFF; CDR3nt: TGTGCCAGCAGCCAAGAGAAACTAGCGACGAACACCGGGGAGCTGTTTTTT
abundance: .; v_gene: TRBV7-2; d_gene: TRBD2; j_gene: TRBJ2-1; CDR3aa: CASSLALTGLAGATSSYNEQFF; CDR3nt: TGTGCCAGCAGCTTAGCACTAACGGGACTAGCGGGGGCCACGAGCTCCTACAATGAGCAGTTCTTC
abundance: .; v_gene: TRBV11-1; d_gene: .; j_gene: TRBJ1-5; CDR3aa: CASSLGANQPQHF; CDR3nt: TGTGCCAGCAGCTTAGGAGCCAATCAGCCCCAGCATTTT
abundance: .; v_gene: TRBV3-1/TRBV3-2; d_gene: .; j_gene: TRBJ2-3; CDR3aa: CASSQAGTSTDTQYF; CDR3nt: TGTGCCAGCAGCCAGGCGGGGACTAGCACAGATACGCAGTATTTT
abundance: .; v_gene: TRBV18; d_gene: TRBD1; j_gene: TRBJ1-6; CDR3aa: CASSPLKNTGGRDSPLHF; CDR3nt: TGTGCCAGCTCGCCCTTAAAGAATACAGGGGGCAGGGATTCACCCCTCCACTTT
abundance: .; v_gene: TRBV2; d_gene: .; j_gene: TRBJ1-3; CDR3aa: CASSDQARAIYF; CDR3nt: TGTGCCAGCAGTGACCAGGCTCGCGCCATATATTTT
abundance: .; v_gene: TRBV19; d_gene: .; j_gene: TRBJ1-5; CDR3aa: CASHSSVKGYSNQPQHF; CDR3nt: TGTGCCAGCCACTCAAGTGTTAAGGGGTATAGCAATCAGCCCCAGCATTTT
abundance: once; v_gene: TRBV5-6; d_gene: TRBD2; j_gene: TRBJ2-3; CDR3aa: CASSLSALAGGRDTQYF; CDR3nt: TGTGCCAGCAGCTTGTCCGCTCTAGCGGGGGGGAGGGATACGCAGTATTTT
abundance: .; v_gene: TRBV19; d_gene: .; j_gene: TRBJ1-2; CDR3aa: CASGVTVSNYGYTF; CDR3nt: TGTGCCAGTGGAGTGACAGTGTCTAACTATGGCTACACCTTC
abundance: once; v_gene: TRBV20-1; d_gene: TRBD1; j_gene: TRBJ1-1; CDR3aa: CSASHGVQGATEAFF; CDR3nt: TGCAGTGCTAGTCACGGGGTACAGGGGGCGACTGAAGCTTTCTTT
abundance: .; v_gene: TRBV19; d_gene: TRBD2; j_gene: TRBJ2-1; CDR3aa: CASSNGGAGYNEQFF; CDR3nt: TGTGCCAGTAGTAACGGGGGGGCCGGATACAATGAGCAGTTCTTC
abundance: .; v_gene: TRBV7-9; d_gene: .; j_gene: TRBJ1-5; CDR3aa: CASSLGTILPQHF; CDR3nt: TGTGCCAGCAGCTTAGGGACAATCTTGCCCCAGCATTTT
abundance: .; v_gene: TRBV18; d_gene: .; j_gene: TRBJ1-2; CDR3aa: CASSPLVSDGYTF; CDR3nt: TGTGCCAGCTCACCACTTGTGTCGGATGGCTACACCTTC
abundance: .; v_gene: TRBV6-5; d_gene: TRBD1; j_gene: TRBJ1-2; CDR3aa: CASSRGTGPNYGYTF; CDR3nt: TGTGCCAGCAGTCGCGGGACAGGCCCTAACTATGGCTACACCTTC
abundance: few; v_gene: TRBV18; d_gene: TRBD2; j_gene: TRBJ2-2; CDR3aa: CASSSGTSGTGELFF; CDR3nt: TGTGCCAGCTCCTCCGGGACTAGCGGCACCGGGGAGCTGTTTTTT